The 8 T cell receptor beta chains in this list originate from one sample, sequenced in a study of blood T cell repertoires in COVID-19. Some clones are missing from TCRdb's copy, which holds only in-frame ones; the method was immunoSEQ multiplex PCR. This sample has about 86,000 clones; approximately 80% occur once, and the top ten carry roughly 32%. Sequenced sample: peripheral blood. The receptors were sampled from an elderly woman with active or convalescent COVID-19.

The gene calls are TRBV28 and TRBJ1-2; a possible D gene is TRBD1 (6 bases). Germline lookup yields CDR1 MDHEN and CDR2 SYDVKM. V was pared by 6 bases and J by 5 bases, with 16 bases between. This CDR3 spans 14 amino acids. The CDR3 is CASRRQDPLYGYTF. The CDR3 DNA follows: TGTGCCAGCAGGAGACAGGACCCTCTGTATGGCTACACCTTC.

Details on this clone: The junction shows a germline mismatch at one end, possibly a read error. V usage is TRBV15 and J usage is TRBJ1-4; no firm D call. The CDR3 spans 12 residues. Germline values: CDR1 LNHNV, CDR2 YYDKDF (reference sequence). The CDR3 DNA follows: TGTGCCACCAGCAGAGATAGGCAGGCCCCGCTTTTT. This sequence encodes CATSRDRQAPLF.

V is TRBV5-1 and J is TRBJ2-7; 11 bases match TRBD2. The CDR3 totals 18 residues. Per germline, CDR1 SGHRS and CDR2 YFSETQ. V gave up 0 bases and J gave up 3 bases; unmatched junction bases: 11. Here the CDR3 reads CASSLVGTGTSGRYEQYF. The CDR3 DNA reads TGCGCCAGCAGCTTGGTGGGAACCGGGACTAGCGGACGCTACGAGCAGTACTTC.

This chain links TRBV18 with TRBJ1-1; D is undetermined. Looked up from germline, CDR1 is KGHSH and CDR2 is LQKENI. This CDR3 is built from 13 residues. V was shortened by 5 bases and J by 6 bases, with 13 bases between the two germline ends. This chain's CDR3 is CASSSREGAEAFF. The DNA of the CDR3 is TGTGCCAGCTCATCCCGGGAGGGCGCTGAAGCTTTCTTT.

The chain has TRBV3-1 (or the pseudogene TRBV3-2) and TRBJ2-1; TRBD2 agrees at 8 bases. V was pared by 3 bases and J by 9 bases, with 16 bases of the junction left unmatched. The CDR3 length is 17 residues. The germline V gene encodes CDR1 LGHDT and CDR2 YNNKEL (reference sequence). The CDR3 region has the DNA TGTGCCAGCAGCCATAGATCGGGACTAGTAGTTGGGGGTGAGCAGTTCTTC. This encodes CASSHRSGLVVGGEQFF.

The chain is built from TRBV19 and TRBJ2-1; perhaps TRBD2 as D (6 bases). This CDR3 comprises 14 residues. V was shortened by 8 bases and J by 8 bases, with 19 bases between the two germline ends. CDR1 is LNHDA and CDR2 is SQIVND in the germline V gene (reference sequence). This CDR3 is CASGRLDGVDEQFF. In nucleotides, the CDR3 is TGTGCCAGTGGTCGACTAGACGGCGTGGATGAGCAGTTCTTC.

This clone was seen once. The genes are TRBV5-4 and TRBJ2-5; D is ambiguous. Germline CDR1 and CDR2: SGHNT and YYREEE (reference sequence). This CDR3 is built from 14 residues. V shed 0 bases and J shed 3 bases, with 9 bases lying between them. The CDR3 DNA reads TGTGCCAGCAGCTTGGGACCTGCGGAAGAGACCCAGTACTTC. This translates into CASSLGPAEETQYF.

This clone appeared a single time. The chain combines TRBV2 with TRBJ1-5, with D unclear. This CDR3 contains 12 residues. Germline CDR1 SNHLY, CDR2 FYNNEI. V lost 2 bases and J 15 bases, leaving 14 bases between the germline ends. Written as DNA, the CDR3 is TGTGCCAGCAGTGAAAGGAGGGAGGGAAGGCATTTT. Encoded protein: CASSERREGRHF.